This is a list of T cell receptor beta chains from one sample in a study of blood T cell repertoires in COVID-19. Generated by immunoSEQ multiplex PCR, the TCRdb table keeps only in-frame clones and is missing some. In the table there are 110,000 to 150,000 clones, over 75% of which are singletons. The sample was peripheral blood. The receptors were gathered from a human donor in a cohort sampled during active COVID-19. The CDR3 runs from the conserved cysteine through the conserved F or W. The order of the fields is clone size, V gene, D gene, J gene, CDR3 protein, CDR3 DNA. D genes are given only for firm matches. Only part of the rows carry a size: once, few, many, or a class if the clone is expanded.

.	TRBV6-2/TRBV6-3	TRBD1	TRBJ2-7	CASSQWDRAMYF	TGTGCCAGCAGTCAATGGGACAGGGCCATGTACTTC
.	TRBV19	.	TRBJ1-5	CASRRQGQPQHF	TGTGCCAGTAGACGCCAGGGACAGCCCCAGCATTTT
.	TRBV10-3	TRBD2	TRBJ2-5	CAISETTSGTRYF	TGTGCCATCAGTGAGACGACTAGCGGGACGAGGTACTTC
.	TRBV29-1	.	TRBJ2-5	CSGGGGRVGETQYF	TGCAGCGGGGGCGGGGGCAGGGTTGGAGAGACCCAGTACTTC
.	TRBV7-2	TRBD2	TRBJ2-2	CASSRTSGRILNTGELFF	TGTGCCAGCAGCCGGACTAGCGGGAGGATACTAAACACCGGGGAGCTGTTTTTT
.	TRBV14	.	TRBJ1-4	CASSQVLWQGYEKLFF	TGTGCCAGCAGCCAAGTTCTCTGGCAGGGTTATGAAAAACTGTTTTTT
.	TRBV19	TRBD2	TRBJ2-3	CASSNLAGSIGTDTQYF	TGTGCCAGTAGTAATCTAGCGGGGTCGATAGGTACAGATACGCAGTATTTT
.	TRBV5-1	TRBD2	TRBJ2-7	CASSIGLAGGRTYEQYF	TGCGCCAGCAGCATAGGACTAGCGGGGGGTAGAACCTACGAGCAGTACTTC
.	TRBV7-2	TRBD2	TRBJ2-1	CASSLGLAYNEQFF	TGTGCCAGCAGCTTAGGACTAGCTTACAATGAGCAGTTCTTC
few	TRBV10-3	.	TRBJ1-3	CAESESGNTIYF	TGTGCCGAATCAGAATCTGGAAACACCATATATTTT
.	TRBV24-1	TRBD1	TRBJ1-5	CAIPIRTGMIQPQHF	TGTGCCATACCCATCAGGACAGGGATGATTCAGCCCCAGCATTTT
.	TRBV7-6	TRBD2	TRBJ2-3	CASSLTSGVTDTQYF	TGTGCCAGCAGTCTTACTAGCGGGGTTACAGATACGCAGTATTTT
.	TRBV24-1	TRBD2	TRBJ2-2	CATRGGPANTGELFF	TGTGCCACCAGGGGAGGGCCGGCGAACACCGGGGAGCTGTTTTTT
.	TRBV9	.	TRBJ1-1	CASSVSFVGGTEAFF	TGTGCCAGCAGCGTAAGTTTCGTCGGGGGCACTGAAGCTTTCTTT
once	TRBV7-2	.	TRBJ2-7	CASSLGGATYEQYF	TGTGCCAGCAGCTTAGGGGGAGCCACCTACGAGCAGTACTTC
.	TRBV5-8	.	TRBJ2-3	CASSLKRYSTDTQYF	TGTGCCAGCAGCTTGAAGCGGTATAGCACAGATACGCAGTATTTT
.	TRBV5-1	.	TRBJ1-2	CASSLCRRECGYTF	TGCGCCAGCAGCTTGTGTCGCAGGGAATGTGGCTACACCTTC
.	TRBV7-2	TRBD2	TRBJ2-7	CASSLSGGSYEQYF	TGTGCCAGCAGCCTTAGCGGGGGCTCCTACGAGCAGTACTTC
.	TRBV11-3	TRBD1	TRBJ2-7	CASSPRSVRQGLNEQYF	TGTGCCAGCAGCCCCCGTAGCGTGCGACAGGGTTTAAACGAGCAGTACTTC
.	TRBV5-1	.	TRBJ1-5	CASSLVTRGKDANQPQHF	TGCGCCAGCAGCTTGGTGACCCGGGGAAAAGACGCCAATCAGCCCCAGCATTTT
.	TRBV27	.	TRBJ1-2	CASSTTGGYGYTF	TGTGCCAGCAGTACGACAGGCGGCTATGGCTACACCTTC
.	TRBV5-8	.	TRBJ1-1	CASSVDSYTEAFF	TGTGCCAGCAGCGTTGACAGCTACACTGAAGCTTTCTTT